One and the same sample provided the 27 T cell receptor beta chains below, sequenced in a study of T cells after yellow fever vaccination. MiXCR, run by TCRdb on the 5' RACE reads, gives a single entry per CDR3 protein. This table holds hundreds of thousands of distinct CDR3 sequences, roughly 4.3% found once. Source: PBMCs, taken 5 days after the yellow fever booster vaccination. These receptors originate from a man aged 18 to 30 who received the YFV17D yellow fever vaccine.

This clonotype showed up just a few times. CDR3 sequence: CSARSPDRGYPYEQYV. The CDR3 DNA is TGCAGTGCTAGATCTCCCGACAGGGGGTACCCCTACGAGCAGTACGTC. The rearrangement uses TRBV20-1 and TRBJ2-7; 9 bases fit TRBD1. CDR1 DFQATT and CDR2 SNEGSKA come from the germline V gene (reference sequence). V was clipped by 2 bases and J by 2 bases; unmatched bases: 10. This CDR3 is 16 amino acids long.

In DNA form, the CDR3 reads TGTGCCAGCAGTTACGACCGGCTAGCGGACACAGATACGCAGTATTTT. Residues: CASSYDRLADTDTQYF. The chain employs TRBV6-2 or TRBV6-3 and TRBJ2-3; 7 bases are shared with TRBD2. Trimming took 2 bases from V and 2 from J; bases not matched to a gene: 7. CDR1 is MNHEY and CDR2 is SVGEGT in the germline V gene. This CDR3 has 16 amino acids.

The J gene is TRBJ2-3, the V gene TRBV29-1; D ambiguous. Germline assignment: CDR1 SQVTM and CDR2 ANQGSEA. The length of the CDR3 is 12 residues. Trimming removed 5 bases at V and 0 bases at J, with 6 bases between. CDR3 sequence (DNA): TGCAGCGTTCTCCCTAGCACAGATACGCAGTATTTT. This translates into CSVLPSTDTQYF.

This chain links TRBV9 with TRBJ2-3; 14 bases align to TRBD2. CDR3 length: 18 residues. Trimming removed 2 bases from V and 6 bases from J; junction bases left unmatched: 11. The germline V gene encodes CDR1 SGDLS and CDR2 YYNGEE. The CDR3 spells CASSVRGTSGGGTDTQYF. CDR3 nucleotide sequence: TGTGCCAGCAGCGTCCGCGGGACTAGCGGGGGTGGGACGGATACGCAGTATTTT. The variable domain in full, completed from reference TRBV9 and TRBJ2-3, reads DSGVTQTPKHLITATGQRVTLRCSPRSGDLSVYWYQQSLDQGLQFLIQYYNGEERAKGNILERFSAQQFPDLHSELNLSSLELGDSALYFCASSVRGTSGGGTDTQYFGPGTRLTVL.

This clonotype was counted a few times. The CDR3: CASSLGVGRLTSSYNEQFF. The CDR3 DNA reads as TGCGCCAGCAGCTTGGGGGTCGGGCGACTAACTAGCTCCTACAATGAGCAGTTCTTC. The chain employs TRBV5-1 and TRBJ2-1; D might be TRBD2 (5 bases). CDR3 length: 19 residues. Trimming took off 0 bases at V and 0 bases at J, with 19 bases between the two ends. Germline V lookup: CDR1 SGHRS, CDR2 YFSETQ.

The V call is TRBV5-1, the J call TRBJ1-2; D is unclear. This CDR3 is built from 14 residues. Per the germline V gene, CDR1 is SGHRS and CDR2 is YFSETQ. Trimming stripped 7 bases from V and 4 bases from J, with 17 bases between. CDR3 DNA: TGCGCCAGCTCTCCTTGGGAGGGATCCTATGGCTACACCTTC. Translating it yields CASSPWEGSYGYTF.

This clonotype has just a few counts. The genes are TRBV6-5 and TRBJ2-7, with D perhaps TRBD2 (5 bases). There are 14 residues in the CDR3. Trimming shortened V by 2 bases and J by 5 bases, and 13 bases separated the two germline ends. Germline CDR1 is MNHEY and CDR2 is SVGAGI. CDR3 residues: CASSYKTGRDEQYV. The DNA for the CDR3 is TGTGCCAGCAGTTACAAGACCGGGCGGGACGAGCAGTACGTC.

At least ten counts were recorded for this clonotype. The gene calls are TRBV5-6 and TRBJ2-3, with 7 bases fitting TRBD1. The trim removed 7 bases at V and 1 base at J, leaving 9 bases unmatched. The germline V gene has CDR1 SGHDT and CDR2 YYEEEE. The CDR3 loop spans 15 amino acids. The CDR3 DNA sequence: TGTGCCAGCGACAATGTGGGACAGCGCACAGATACGCAGTATTTT. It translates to CASDNVGQRTDTQYF.

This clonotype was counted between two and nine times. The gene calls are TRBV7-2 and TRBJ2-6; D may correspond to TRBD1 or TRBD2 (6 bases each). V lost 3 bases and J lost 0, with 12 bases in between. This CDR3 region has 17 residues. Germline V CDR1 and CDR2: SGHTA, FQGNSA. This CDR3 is CASSLRGVSSGANVLTF. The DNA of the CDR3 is TGTGCCAGCAGCTTGAGGGGGGTGAGCTCTGGGGCCAACGTCCTGACTTTC.

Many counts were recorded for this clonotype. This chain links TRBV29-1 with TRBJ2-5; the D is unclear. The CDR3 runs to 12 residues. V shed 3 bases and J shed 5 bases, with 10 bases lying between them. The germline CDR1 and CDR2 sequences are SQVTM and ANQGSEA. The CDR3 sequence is CSVDTFGETQYF. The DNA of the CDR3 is TGCAGCGTTGACACCTTTGGGGAGACCCAGTACTTC.

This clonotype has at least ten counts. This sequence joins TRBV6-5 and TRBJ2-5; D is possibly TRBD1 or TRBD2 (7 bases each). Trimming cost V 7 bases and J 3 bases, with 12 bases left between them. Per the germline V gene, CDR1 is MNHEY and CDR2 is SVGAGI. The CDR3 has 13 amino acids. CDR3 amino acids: CASTPGGEETQYF. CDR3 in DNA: TGTGCCAGCACCCCAGGGGGGGAAGAGACCCAGTACTTC.

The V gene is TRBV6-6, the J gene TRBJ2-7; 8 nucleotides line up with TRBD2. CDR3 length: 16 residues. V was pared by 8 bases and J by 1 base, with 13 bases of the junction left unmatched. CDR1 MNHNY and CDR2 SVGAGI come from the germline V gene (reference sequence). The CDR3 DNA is TGTGCCAGCTCCGGGGGAAGCGGGGGAAAGTCCTACGAGCAGTACTTC. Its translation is CASSGGSGGKSYEQYF.

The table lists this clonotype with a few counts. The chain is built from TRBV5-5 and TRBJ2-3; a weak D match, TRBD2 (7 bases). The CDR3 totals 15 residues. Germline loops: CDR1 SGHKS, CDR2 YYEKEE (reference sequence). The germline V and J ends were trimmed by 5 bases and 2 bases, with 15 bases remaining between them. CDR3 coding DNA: TGTGCCAGCAGGGGGGGGCCACCGCCCACAGATACGCAGTATTTT. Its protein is CASRGGPPPTDTQYF.

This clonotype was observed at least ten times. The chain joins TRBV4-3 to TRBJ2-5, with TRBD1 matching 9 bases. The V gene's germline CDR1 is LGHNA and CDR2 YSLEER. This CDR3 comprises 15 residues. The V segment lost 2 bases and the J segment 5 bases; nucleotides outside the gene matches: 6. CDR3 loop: CASSQTGGAGETQYF. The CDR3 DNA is TGCGCCAGCAGCCAAACAGGGGGCGCGGGGGAGACCCAGTACTTC.

This CDR3 is CSARGGGYNEQFF. CDR3 coding DNA: TGCAGTGCCCGCGGCGGGGGGTACAATGAGCAGTTCTTC. This rearrangement joins TRBV20-1 to TRBJ2-1; 8 bases fit TRBD2. The CDR3 runs 13 residues. The germline V gene has CDR1 DFQATT and CDR2 SNEGSKA (reference sequence). Germline trimming cut 6 bases from V and 4 bases from J; bases unmatched to any gene: 5.

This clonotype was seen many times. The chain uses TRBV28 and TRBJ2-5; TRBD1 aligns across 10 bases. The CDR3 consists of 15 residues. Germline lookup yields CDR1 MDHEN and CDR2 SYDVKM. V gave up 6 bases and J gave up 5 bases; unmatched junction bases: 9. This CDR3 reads CASSRGTGDRETQYF. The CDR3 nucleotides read TGTGCCAGCAGCAGAGGGACAGGGGACCGGGAGACCCAGTACTTC.

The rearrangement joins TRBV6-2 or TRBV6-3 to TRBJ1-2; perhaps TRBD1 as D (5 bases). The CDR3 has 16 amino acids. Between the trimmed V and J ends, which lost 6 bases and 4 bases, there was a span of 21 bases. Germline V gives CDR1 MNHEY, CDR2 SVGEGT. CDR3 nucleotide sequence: TGTGCCAGCAGACCCGCCCTCGGGGCCACCTTCTATGGCTACACCTTC. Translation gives CASRPALGATFYGYTF.

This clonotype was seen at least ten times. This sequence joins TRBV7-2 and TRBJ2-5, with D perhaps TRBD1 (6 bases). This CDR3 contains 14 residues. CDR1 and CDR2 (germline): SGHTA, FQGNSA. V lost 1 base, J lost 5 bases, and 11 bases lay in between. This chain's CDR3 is CASSLDRVGETQYF. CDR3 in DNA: TGTGCCAGCAGCTTAGACAGGGTCGGGGAGACCCAGTACTTC.

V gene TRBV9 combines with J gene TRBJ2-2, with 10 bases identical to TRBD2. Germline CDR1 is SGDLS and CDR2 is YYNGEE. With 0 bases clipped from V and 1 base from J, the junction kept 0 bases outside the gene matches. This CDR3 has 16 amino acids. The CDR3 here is CASSVVAGGNTGELFF. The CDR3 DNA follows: TGTGCCAGCAGCGTAGTAGCGGGGGGGAACACCGGGGAGCTGTTTTTT.

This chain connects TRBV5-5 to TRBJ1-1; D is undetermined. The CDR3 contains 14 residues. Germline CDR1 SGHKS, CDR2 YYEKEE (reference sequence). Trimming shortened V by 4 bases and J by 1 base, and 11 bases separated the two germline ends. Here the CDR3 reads CASSLGTRNTEAFF. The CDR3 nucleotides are TGTGCCAGCAGCCTGGGAACGAGGAACACTGAAGCTTTCTTT.

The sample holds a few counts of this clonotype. In DNA, the CDR3 is TGTGCCAGCAGGACAGGGCGTTTGGGAAACACCATATATTTT. This codes for CASRTGRLGNTIYF. The chain is built from TRBV12-3 or TRBV12-4 and TRBJ1-3, with TRBD1 matching over 7 bases. V shed 6 bases and J 4 bases; nucleotides not matched to a gene: 6. The length of the CDR3 is 14 residues.

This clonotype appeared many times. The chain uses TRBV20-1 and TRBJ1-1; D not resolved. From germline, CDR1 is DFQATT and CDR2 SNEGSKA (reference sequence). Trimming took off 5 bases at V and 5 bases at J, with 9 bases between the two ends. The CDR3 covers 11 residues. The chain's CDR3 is CSAPKETEAFF. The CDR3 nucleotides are TGCAGTGCTCCGAAGGAAACTGAAGCTTTCTTT.

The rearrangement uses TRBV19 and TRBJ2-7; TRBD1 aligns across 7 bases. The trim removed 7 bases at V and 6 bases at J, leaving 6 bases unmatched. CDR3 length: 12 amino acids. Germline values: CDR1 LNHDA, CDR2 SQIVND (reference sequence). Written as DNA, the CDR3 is TGTGCCAGTAACTCACAGGGGCGCGAGCAGTACTTC. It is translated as CASNSQGREQYF.

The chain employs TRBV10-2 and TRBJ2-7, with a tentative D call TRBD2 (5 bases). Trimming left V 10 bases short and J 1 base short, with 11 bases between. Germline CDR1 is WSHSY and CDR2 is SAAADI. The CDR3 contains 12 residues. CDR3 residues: CATKRTSYEQYF. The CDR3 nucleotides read TGCGCCACCAAGAGGACTTCCTACGAGCAGTACTTC.

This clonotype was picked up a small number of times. This CDR3 is CASSQEKQGAGSYNSPLHF. In nucleotides, the CDR3 is TGCGCCAGCAGCCAAGAGAAACAGGGGGCAGGATCCTATAATTCACCCCTCCACTTT. V gene TRBV4-1 combines with J gene TRBJ1-6, with TRBD1 matching over 9 bases. CDR3 length: 19 amino acids. The ends lost 0 bases at V and 1 base at J; junction bases unmatched: 7. Germline CDR1 MGHRA, CDR2 YSYEKL.

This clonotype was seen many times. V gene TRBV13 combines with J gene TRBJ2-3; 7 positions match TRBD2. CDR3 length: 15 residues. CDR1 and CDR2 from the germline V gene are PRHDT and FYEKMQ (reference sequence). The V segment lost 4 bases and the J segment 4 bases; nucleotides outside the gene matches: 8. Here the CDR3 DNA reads TGTGCCAGCAGCTCGGGACTAACCGTCCCAGATACGCAGTATTTT. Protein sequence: CASSSGLTVPDTQYF.

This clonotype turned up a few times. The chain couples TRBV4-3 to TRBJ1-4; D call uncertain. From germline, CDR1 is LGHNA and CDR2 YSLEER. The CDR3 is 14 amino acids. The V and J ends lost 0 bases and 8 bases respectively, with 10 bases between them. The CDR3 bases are TGCGCCAGCAGCCAAGATATGGCCCCCGAAAAACTGTTTTTT. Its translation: CASSQDMAPEKLFF.